Listed here are 8 T cell receptor beta chains from one sample, sequenced in a study of cytomegalovirus exposure and HLA in healthy donors. Sequencing was performed with immunoSEQ multiplex PCR; in TCRdb, only in-frame clones are kept and a portion is missing. Of about 120,000 clones listed, approximately 85% are singletons. Sequenced sample: PBMCs. These receptor sequences come from a man aged 18 to 30 in good health and CMV-seronegative.

This clone was seen more than once but under ten times. J is TRBJ2-7 and V is TRBV27; TRBD1 might be the D (6 bases). With 4 bases removed from V and 6 bases from J, the gap between germline ends came to 13 bases. The CDR3 covers 13 residues. The germline CDR1 and CDR2 sequences are MNHEY and SMNVEV (reference sequence). The CDR3 DNA follows: TGTGCCAGCAGTTATCTGGGGGCAGGCGAGCAGTACTTC. Translated, it gives CASSYLGAGEQYF.

This CDR3 is CASSQTPSPPGLDTQYF. The CDR3 coding sequence is TGCGCCAGCAGCCAGACACCTAGCCCCCCGGGTCTAGATACGCAGTATTTT. V and J are TRBV4-1 and TRBJ2-3, with D maybe TRBD2 (5 bases). CDR3 size: 17 residues. Looked up from germline, CDR1 is MGHRA and CDR2 is YSYEKL. Trimming left V 3 bases short and J 5 bases short, with 21 bases between.

This clone was seen a single time. The chain carries TRBV5-6 and TRBJ1-5; D gene unclear. The CDR3 totals 14 residues. The V gene's germline CDR1 is SGHDT and CDR2 YYEEEE. V shed 0 bases and J shed 6 bases, with 10 bases lying between them. The CDR3 protein is CASSLGRRPQPQHF. The CDR3 DNA is TGTGCCAGCAGCTTGGGCAGGCGACCTCAGCCCCAGCATTTT.

The chain is built from TRBV18 and TRBJ2-5, with TRBD1 identical over 7 bases. V shed 2 bases and J 0 bases; nucleotides not matched to a gene: 6. Germline values: CDR1 KGHSH, CDR2 LQKENI. The CDR3 loop spans 16 amino acids. CDR3 loop: CASSPTTGSYQETQYF. The CDR3 coding sequence is TGTGCCAGCTCACCAACGACAGGGTCGTACCAAGAGACCCAGTACTTC.

The V and J genes are TRBV11-2 and TRBJ2-3; D uncertain. There are 14 residues in the CDR3. V was cut by 0 bases and J by 2 bases, with 6 bases left in between. Germline CDR1 SGHAT, CDR2 FQNNGV. For the CDR3, the DNA is TGTGCCAGCAGCTTAGAACCAGTCACAGATACGCAGTATTTT. It encodes CASSLEPVTDTQYF.

The gene calls are TRBV6-1 and TRBJ2-2; 7 bases map to TRBD2. Trimming took 8 bases from V and 1 from J; bases not matched to a gene: 7. In germline, CDR1 is MNHNS, CDR2 SASEGT. This CDR3 has 15 amino acids. The chain's CDR3 is CASSSGTLNTGELFF. The CDR3 nucleotides read TGTGCCAGCTCAAGCGGGACCCTGAACACCGGGGAGCTGTTTTTT.

This clone was observed a few times. This chain joins TRBV11-3 and TRBJ2-1; 9 bases agree with TRBD1. This CDR3 comprises 15 residues. Germline CDR1 and CDR2: SGHNT and YENEEA. Germline trimming cut 1 base from V and 4 bases from J; bases unmatched to any gene: 2. The CDR3 here is CASSLGQGGYNEQFF. CDR3 in DNA: TGTGCCAGCAGCTTAGGACAGGGGGGTTACAATGAGCAGTTCTTC.

The chain combines TRBV5-1 with TRBJ1-1; 8 bases fit TRBD1. The CDR3 has 13 residues. Germline V lookup: CDR1 SGHRS, CDR2 YFSETQ. The junction had 6 bases not matched to a gene; V was cut back by 7 bases and J by 4 bases. CDR3 in amino acids: CASQGAKTTEAFF. CDR3 DNA sequence: TGCGCCAGCCAGGGGGCTAAGACCACTGAAGCTTTCTTT.